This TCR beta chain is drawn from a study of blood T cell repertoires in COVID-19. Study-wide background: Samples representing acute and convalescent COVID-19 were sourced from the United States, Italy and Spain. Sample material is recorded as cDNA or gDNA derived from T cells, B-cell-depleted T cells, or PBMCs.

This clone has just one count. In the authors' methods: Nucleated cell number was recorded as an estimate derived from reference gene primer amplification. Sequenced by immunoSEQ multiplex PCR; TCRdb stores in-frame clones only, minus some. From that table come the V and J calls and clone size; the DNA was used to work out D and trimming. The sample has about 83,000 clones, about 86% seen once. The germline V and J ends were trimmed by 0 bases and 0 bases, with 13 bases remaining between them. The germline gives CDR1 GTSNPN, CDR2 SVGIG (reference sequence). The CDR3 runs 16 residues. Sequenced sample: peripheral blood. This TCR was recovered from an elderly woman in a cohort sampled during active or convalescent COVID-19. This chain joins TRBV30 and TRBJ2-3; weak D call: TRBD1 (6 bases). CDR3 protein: CAWSVQGGQSTDTQYF. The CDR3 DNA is TGTGCCTGGAGTGTACAAGGGGGACAAAGCACAGATACGCAGTATTTT.